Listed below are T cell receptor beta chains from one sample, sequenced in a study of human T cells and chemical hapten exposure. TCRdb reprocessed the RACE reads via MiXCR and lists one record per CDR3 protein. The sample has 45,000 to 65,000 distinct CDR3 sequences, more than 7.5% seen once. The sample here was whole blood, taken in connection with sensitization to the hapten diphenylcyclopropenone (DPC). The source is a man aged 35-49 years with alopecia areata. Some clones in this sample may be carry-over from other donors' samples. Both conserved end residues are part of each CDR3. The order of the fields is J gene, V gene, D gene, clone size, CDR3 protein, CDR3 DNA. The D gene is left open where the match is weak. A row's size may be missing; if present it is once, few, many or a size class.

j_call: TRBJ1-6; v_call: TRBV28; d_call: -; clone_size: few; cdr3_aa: CASSPAGLGSPLHF; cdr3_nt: TGTGCCAGCAGTCCGGCGGGTCTAGGGTCACCCCTCCACTTT
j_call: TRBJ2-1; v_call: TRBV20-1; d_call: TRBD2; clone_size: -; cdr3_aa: CSAREIAGGINNEQFF; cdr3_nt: TGCAGTGCTAGAGAGATAGCGGGAGGGATAAACAATGAGCAGTTCTTC
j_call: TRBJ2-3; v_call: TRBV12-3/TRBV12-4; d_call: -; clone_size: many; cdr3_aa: CASRPGLTSTDTQYF; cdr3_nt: TGTGCCAGCAGGCCGGGACTGACTAGCACAGATACGCAGTATTTT
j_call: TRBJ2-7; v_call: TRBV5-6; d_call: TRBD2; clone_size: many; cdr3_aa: CASSLFQREDNEQYF; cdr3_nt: TGTGCCAGCAGCTTGTTCCAGCGGGAGGATAACGAGCAGTACTTC
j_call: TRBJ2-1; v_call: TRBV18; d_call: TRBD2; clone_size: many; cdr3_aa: CASSHSSGLPTGNEQFF; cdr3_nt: TGTGCCAGCTCACATTCATCGGGACTACCCACGGGCAATGAGCAGTTCTTC
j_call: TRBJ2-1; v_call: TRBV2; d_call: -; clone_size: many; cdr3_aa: CASSEAGGRMYNEQFF; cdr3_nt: TGTGCCAGCAGTGAAGCTGGAGGGCGGATGTACAATGAGCAGTTCTTC
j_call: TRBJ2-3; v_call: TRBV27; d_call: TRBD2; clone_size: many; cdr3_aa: CASSTTAAGTQYF; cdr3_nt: TGTGCCAGCAGCACCACCGCAGCGGGAACGCAGTATTTT
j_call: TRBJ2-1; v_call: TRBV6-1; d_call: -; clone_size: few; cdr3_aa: CASSEAWGYNEQFF; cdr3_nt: TGTGCCAGCAGTGAAGCGTGGGGTTACAATGAGCAGTTCTTC
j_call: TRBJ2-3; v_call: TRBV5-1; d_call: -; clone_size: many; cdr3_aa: CASSLGVADTQYF; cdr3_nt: TGCGCCAGCAGCTTGGGTGTGGCAGATACGCAGTATTTT
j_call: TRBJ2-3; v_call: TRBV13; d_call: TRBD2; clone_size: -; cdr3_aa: CASSLRVAGADTQYF; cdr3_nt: TGTGCCAGCAGCTTACGGGTAGCGGGAGCCGATACGCAGTATTTT
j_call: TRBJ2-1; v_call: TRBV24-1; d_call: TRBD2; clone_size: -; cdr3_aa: CATEGGSFEQFF; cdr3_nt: TGTGCCACCGAGGGCGGGAGTTTCGAGCAGTTCTTC
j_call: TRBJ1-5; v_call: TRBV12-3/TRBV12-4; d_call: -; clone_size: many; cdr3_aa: CASSFSSAGREPQHF; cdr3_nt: TGTGCCAGCAGTTTTAGTTCGGCAGGGCGAGAGCCCCAGCATTTT
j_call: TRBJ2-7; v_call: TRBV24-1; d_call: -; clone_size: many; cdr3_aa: CAATGGQESSYEQYF; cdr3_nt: TGTGCCGCAACCGGGGGGCAGGAGAGCTCCTACGAGCAGTACTTC
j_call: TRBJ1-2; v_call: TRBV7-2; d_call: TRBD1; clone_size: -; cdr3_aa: CASSLDPGQIYGYTF; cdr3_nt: TGTGCCAGCAGCTTAGATCCGGGACAGATCTATGGCTACACCTTC
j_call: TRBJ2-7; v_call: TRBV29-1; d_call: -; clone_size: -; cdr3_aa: CSVVEGSNEQYF; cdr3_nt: TGCAGCGTTGTAGAGGGATCGAACGAGCAGTACTTC
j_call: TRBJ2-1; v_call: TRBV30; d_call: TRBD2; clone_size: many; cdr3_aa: CACKREASYNEQFF; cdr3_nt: TGTGCCTGCAAGCGGGAGGCCTCCTACAATGAGCAGTTCTTC
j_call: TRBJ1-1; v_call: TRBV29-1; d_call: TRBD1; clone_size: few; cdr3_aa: CSVVPTGGLTEAFF; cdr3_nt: TGCAGCGTTGTGCCGACAGGGGGCCTCACTGAAGCTTTCTTT
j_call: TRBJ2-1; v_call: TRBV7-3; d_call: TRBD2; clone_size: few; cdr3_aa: CASSAGGRAGEQFF; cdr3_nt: TGTGCCAGCAGCGCCGGCGGGAGGGCCGGTGAGCAGTTCTTC
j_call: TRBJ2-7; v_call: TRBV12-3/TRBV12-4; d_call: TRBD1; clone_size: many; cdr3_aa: CASSLLQGDYEQYF; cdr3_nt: TGTGCCAGCAGTTTACTCCAGGGGGACTACGAGCAGTACTTC
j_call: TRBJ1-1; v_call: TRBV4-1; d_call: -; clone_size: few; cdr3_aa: CASSQAWGLEIEAFF; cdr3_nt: TGCGCCAGCAGCCAAGCCTGGGGTTTAGAAATTGAAGCTTTCTTT
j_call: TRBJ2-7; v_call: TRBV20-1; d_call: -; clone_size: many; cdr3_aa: CSAPGALTSEQYF; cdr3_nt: TGCAGTGCTCCTGGCGCTCTCACCTCCGAGCAGTACTTC
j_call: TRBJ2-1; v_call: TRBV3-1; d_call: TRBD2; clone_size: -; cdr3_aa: CASSQKSGLAEYNEQFF; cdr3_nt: TGTGCCAGCAGCCAAAAATCGGGACTAGCGGAGTACAATGAGCAGTTCTTC
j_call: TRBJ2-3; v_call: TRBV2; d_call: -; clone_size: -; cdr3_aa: CASSGPFTDTQYF; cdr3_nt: TGTGCCAGCAGCGGGCCTTTCACAGATACGCAGTATTTT
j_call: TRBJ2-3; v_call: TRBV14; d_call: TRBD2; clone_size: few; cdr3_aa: CASRDGRASTDTQYF; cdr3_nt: TGTGCCAGCAGAGACGGGAGGGCCAGCACAGATACGCAGTATTTT
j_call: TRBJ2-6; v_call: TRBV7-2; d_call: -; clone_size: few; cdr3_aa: CASSLTIGRGSSGANVLTF; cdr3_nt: TGTGCCAGCAGTTTAACTATCGGACGCGGAAGCTCTGGGGCCAACGTCCTGACTTTC
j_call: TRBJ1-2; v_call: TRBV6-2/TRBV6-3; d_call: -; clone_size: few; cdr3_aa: CASSYSSGTYGYTF; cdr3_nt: TGTGCCAGCAGTTACTCATCTGGGACGTATGGCTACACCTTC
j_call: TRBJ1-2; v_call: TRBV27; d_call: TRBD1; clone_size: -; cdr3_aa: CASRRTGGGYTF; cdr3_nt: TGTGCCAGCAGAAGGACAGGGGGTGGCTACACCTTC
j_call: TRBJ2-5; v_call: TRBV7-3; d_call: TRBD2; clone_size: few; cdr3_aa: CASSSSRTSGIQYF; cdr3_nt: TGTGCCAGCAGCTCCTCAAGGACTAGCGGGATACAGTACTTC
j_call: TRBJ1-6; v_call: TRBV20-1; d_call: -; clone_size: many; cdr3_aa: CSARVGQANSPLHF; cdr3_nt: TGCAGTGCTAGAGTGGGGCAGGCGAATTCACCCCTCCACTTT
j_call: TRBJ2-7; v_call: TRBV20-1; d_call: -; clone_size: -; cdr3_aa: CSALQGFEQYF; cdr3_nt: TGCAGTGCCCTTCAGGGGTTCGAGCAGTACTTC
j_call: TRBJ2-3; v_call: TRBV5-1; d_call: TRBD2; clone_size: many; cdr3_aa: CASSLVAGGIDTQYF; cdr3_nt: TGCGCCAGCAGCTTGGTGGCGGGAGGAATAGATACGCAGTATTTT
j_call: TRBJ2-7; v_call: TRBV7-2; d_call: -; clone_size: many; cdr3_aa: CASSSELAYEQYF; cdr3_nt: TGTGCCAGCAGCTCCGAACTTGCCTACGAGCAGTACTTC
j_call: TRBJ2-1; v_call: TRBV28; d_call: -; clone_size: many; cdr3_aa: CASSLSSYEQFF; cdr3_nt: TGTGCCAGCAGTTTATCTAGCTATGAGCAGTTCTTC
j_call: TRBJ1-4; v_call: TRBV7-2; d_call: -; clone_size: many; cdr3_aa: CASSLAAQGVNEKLFF; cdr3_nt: TGTGCCAGCAGCTTAGCGGCGCAGGGTGTTAATGAAAAACTGTTTTTT
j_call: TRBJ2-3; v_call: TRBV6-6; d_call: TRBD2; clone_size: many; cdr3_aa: CASTRAGVGDTQYF; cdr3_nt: TGTGCCAGCACCCGAGCGGGAGTAGGCGATACGCAGTATTTT
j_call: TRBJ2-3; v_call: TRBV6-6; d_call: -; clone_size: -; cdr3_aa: CASAGNTDTQYF; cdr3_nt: TGTGCCAGCGCGGGAAACACAGATACGCAGTATTTT
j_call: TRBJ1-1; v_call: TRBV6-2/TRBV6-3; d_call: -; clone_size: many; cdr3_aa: CASGRKGWMNTEAFF; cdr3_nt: TGTGCCAGCGGTAGAAAAGGCTGGATGAACACTGAAGCTTTCTTT
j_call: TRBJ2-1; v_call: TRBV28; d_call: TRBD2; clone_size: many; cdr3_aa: CASSPGTSGSNEQFF; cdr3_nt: TGTGCCAGCAGTCCCGGGACTAGCGGGAGTAATGAGCAGTTCTTC
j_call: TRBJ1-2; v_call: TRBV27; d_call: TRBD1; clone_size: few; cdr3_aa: CASSSVETGNYGYTF; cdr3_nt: TGTGCCAGCAGTTCGGTGGAGACAGGGAACTATGGCTACACCTTC
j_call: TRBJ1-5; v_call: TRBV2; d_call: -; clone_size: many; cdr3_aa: CASSEDRRQPQHF; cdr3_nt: TGTGCCAGCAGTGAAGACAGGAGGCAGCCCCAGCATTTT
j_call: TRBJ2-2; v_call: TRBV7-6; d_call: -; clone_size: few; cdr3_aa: CASSLGTGSCFF; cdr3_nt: -
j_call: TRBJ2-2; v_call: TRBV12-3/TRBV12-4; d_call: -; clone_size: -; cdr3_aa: CASRLALTGSGELFF; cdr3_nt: TGTGCCAGCAGACTCGCTCTAACAGGGTCCGGGGAGCTGTTTTTT
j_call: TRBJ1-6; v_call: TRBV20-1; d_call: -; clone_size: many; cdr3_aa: CSAREWAGDNSPLHF; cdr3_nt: TGCAGTGCTAGGGAGTGGGCAGGGGATAATTCACCCCTCCACTTT
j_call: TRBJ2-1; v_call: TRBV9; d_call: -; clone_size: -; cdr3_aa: CASSVEAATHEQFF; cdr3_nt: TGTGCCAGCAGCGTAGAGGCAGCTACGCATGAGCAGTTCTTC
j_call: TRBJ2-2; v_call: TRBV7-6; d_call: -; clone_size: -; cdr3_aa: CASSWTENTGELFF; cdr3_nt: TGTGCCAGCAGCTGGACGGAGAACACCGGGGAGCTGTTTTTT
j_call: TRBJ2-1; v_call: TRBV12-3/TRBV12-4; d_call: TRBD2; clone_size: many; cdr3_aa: CASSSGASGRNEQFF; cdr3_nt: TGTGCCAGCAGCTCTGGGGCTAGCGGGAGAAATGAGCAGTTCTTC
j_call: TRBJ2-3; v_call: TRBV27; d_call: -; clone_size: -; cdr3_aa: CASRSRGVSTDTQYF; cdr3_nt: TGTGCCAGCAGATCCAGGGGGGTTAGCACAGATACGCAGTATTTT
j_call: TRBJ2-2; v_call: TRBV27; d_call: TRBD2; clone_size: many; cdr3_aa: CASSFFSGGRSGELFF; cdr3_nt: TGTGCCAGCAGTTTCTTTAGCGGGGGACGGAGCGGGGAGCTGTTTTTT
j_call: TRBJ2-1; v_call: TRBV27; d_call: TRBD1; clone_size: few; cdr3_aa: CASNPSRTGGYNEQFF; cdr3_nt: TGTGCCAGCAACCCTTCCCGGACAGGGGGCTACAATGAGCAGTTCTTC
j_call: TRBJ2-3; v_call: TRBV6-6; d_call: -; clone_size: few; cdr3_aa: CASSFPNRRSTDTQYF; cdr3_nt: TGTGCCAGCAGTTTTCCTAACAGGCGGAGCACAGATACGCAGTATTTT
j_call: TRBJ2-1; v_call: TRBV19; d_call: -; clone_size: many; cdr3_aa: CASRLDRSSYNEQFF; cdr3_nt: TGTGCCAGTAGGCTAGACAGGAGCTCCTACAATGAGCAGTTCTTC
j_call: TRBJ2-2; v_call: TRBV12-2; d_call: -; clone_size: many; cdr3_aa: CASRCASGAQVPGELFF; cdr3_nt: TGTGCAAGTCGCTGCGCTTCCGGGGCGCAGGTCCCCGGGGAGCTGTTTTTT
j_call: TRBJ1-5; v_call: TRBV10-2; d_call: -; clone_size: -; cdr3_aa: CASSESGLIDSNQPQHF; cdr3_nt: TGCGCCAGCAGTGAGTCGGGGCTTATTGATAGCAATCAGCCCCAGCATTTT